What follows are 27 T cell receptor beta chains derived from one specimen sequenced in a study of blood T cell repertoires in COVID-19. Clones were read by immunoSEQ multiplex PCR, and TCRdb kept only the in-frame ones, dropping some. The repertoire includes around 250,000 clones, around nine tenths of them detected once, and about 10% sits in the top ten. Sequenced: peripheral blood. The receptors were sampled from a middle-aged man with active or convalescent COVID-19.

The chain joins TRBV11-1 to TRBJ2-7; possible D gene TRBD1, 6 bases. In germline, CDR1 is SGHAT, CDR2 FQDESV (reference sequence). Trimming pared 5 bases from V and 5 bases from J, leaving 16 bases between. There are 14 residues in the CDR3. This chain's CDR3 is CASSMETGLDEQYF. The CDR3 DNA reads TGTGCCAGCAGCATGGAGACAGGTCTGGACGAGCAGTACTTC.

The chain is built from TRBV2 and TRBJ1-1; TRBD1 agrees at 8 bases. This CDR3 spans 15 amino acids. Trimming removed 8 bases from V and 3 bases from J; junction bases left unmatched: 11. Germline lookup yields CDR1 SNHLY and CDR2 FYNNEI. In nucleotides, the CDR3 is TGTGCCAGCGGGCTAAACAGGGGGGCGGACACTGAAGCTTTCTTT. Protein: CASGLNRGADTEAFF.

The chain couples TRBV19 to TRBJ2-3; no firm D call. This CDR3 contains 11 residues. Trimming took off 1 base at V and 11 bases at J, with 7 bases between the two ends. Germline lookup yields CDR1 LNHDA and CDR2 SQIVND (reference sequence). DNA of the CDR3: TGTGCCAGTAGTATAGCTACTTTGCAGTATTTT. It codes for CASSIATLQYF.

The rearrangement uses TRBV7-6 and TRBJ2-1; unclear D gene. Germline loops: CDR1 SGHVS, CDR2 FNYEAQ. This CDR3 comprises 15 residues. V was trimmed by 5 bases and J by 0 bases, leaving 11 bases between them. The CDR3 coding sequence is TGTGCCAGCAGCGCAACAGCCGACTCCTACAATGAGCAGTTCTTC. It encodes CASSATADSYNEQFF.

The rearrangement uses TRBV6-1 and TRBJ1-6, with 8 bases that match TRBD1. The ends lost 4 bases at V and 7 bases at J; junction bases unmatched: 9. The CDR3 is made up of 16 amino acids. The V gene's germline CDR1 is MNHNS and CDR2 SASEGT. The CDR3 DNA reads as TGTGCCAGCAGTGGGAGATGGACAGGGCGAAATTCACCCCTCCACTTT. This sequence encodes CASSGRWTGRNSPLHF.

The chain couples TRBV5-4 to TRBJ2-3, with TRBD2 identical over 8 bases. Germline loops: CDR1 SGHNT, CDR2 YYREEE (reference sequence). The CDR3 has 17 residues. Germline trimming cut 1 base from V and 2 bases from J; bases unmatched to any gene: 9. The CDR3 sequence: CASSLRGGMIYTDTQYF. The CDR3 region has the DNA TGTGCCAGCAGCTTGCGGGGGGGGATGATTTACACAGATACGCAGTATTTT.

The chain is built from TRBV7-8 and TRBJ1-5; no firm D call. Per germline, CDR1 SGHVS and CDR2 FQNEAQ. Trimming pared 2 bases from V and 6 bases from J, leaving 8 bases between. CDR3 size: 13 residues. The CDR3 spells CASSLRESQPQHF. The DNA for the CDR3 is TGTGCCAGCAGCTTACGGGAGAGTCAGCCCCAGCATTTT.

This clone appeared a single time. The J gene is TRBJ2-3, the V gene TRBV24-1; TRBD1 agrees at 8 bases. V lost 1 base and J lost 0; bases outside the gene matches: 2. Germline CDR1 and CDR2: KGHDR and SFDVKD. The CDR3 consists of 16 residues. CDR3 residues: CATSDFRDRSTDTQYF. The CDR3 region has the DNA TGTGCCACCAGTGATTTTCGGGACAGGAGCACAGATACGCAGTATTTT.

The rearrangement links TRBV2 to TRBJ2-7; 9 nucleotides agree with TRBD1. V lost 3 bases and J lost 6; bases outside the gene matches: 3. The CDR3 contains 13 residues. CDR1 SNHLY and CDR2 FYNNEI come from the germline V gene. CDR3 in amino acids: CASSDRQGGEQYF. CDR3 DNA: TGTGCCAGCAGTGATAGACAGGGGGGCGAGCAGTACTTC.

The genes are TRBV18 and TRBJ2-1; TRBD1 matches 7 bases. Germline V CDR1 and CDR2: KGHSH, LQKENI. The CDR3 spans 13 residues. Germline trimming cut 4 bases from V and 9 bases from J; bases unmatched to any gene: 6. CDR3: CASSLGQDGEQFF. The CDR3 DNA reads as TGTGCCAGCTCACTAGGACAGGATGGTGAGCAGTTCTTC.

V is TRBV18 and J is TRBJ2-3; D possibly corresponds to TRBD1 (5 bases). There are 15 residues in the CDR3. The germline V and J ends were trimmed by 6 bases and 2 bases, with 15 bases remaining between them. Germline V gene lookup returns CDR1 KGHSH and CDR2 LQKENI. CDR3 sequence: CASSLFDSDTDTQYF. The CDR3 coding sequence is TGTGCCAGCTCCCTATTCGACAGCGACACAGATACGCAGTATTTT.

The CDR3 nucleotides are TGTGCCAGCAGCCTCGGCAGCGGGAACTACGAGCAGTACTTC. Encoded protein: CASSLGSGNYEQYF. This chain uses TRBV13 with TRBJ2-7; 7 bases line up with TRBD2. J lost 3 bases, V lost 5 bases, and 7 bases had no gene match. The CDR3 is made up of 14 amino acids. CDR1 PRHDT and CDR2 FYEKMQ come from the germline V gene (reference sequence). The variable domain in full, with the rest retrieved from reference TRBV13 and TRBJ2-7, is AAGVIQSPRHLIKEKRETATLKCYPIPRHDTVYWYQQGPGQDPQFLISFYEKMQSDKGSIPDRFSAQQFSDYHSELNMSSLELGDSALYFCASSLGSGNYEQYFGPGTRLTVT.

The V and J genes are TRBV7-6 and TRBJ2-1; TRBD2 agrees at 10 bases. CDR1 SGHVS and CDR2 FNYEAQ come from the germline V gene. Unmatched junction bases numbered 8, after V lost 1 base and J lost 8 bases. The CDR3 length is 16 residues. The chain's CDR3 is CASSLDLAGVGHEQFF. The CDR3 DNA sequence: TGTGCCAGCAGCTTAGATCTAGCGGGAGTGGGCCATGAGCAGTTCTTC.

The J gene is TRBJ1-6, the V gene TRBV19; 8 bases are a match to TRBD1. The CDR3 runs to 18 residues. CDR1 is LNHDA, CDR2 SQIVND, per germline (reference sequence). Unmatched junction bases numbered 11, after V lost 6 bases and J lost 1 base. The CDR3 here is CASSPRGQAASYNSPLHF. In DNA form, the CDR3 reads TGTGCCAGTAGCCCGAGGGGACAGGCGGCTTCCTATAATTCACCCCTCCACTTT.

V gene TRBV7-9 combines with J gene TRBJ2-1; 8 bases align to TRBD1. Trimming at V came to 8 bases and at J to 6 bases, leaving 12 bases not matched to a gene. Germline V lookup: CDR1 SEHNR, CDR2 FQNEAQ (reference sequence). This CDR3 has 15 amino acids. CDR3 in amino acids: CASGRQGRIRNEQFF. DNA of the CDR3: TGTGCCAGCGGCCGACAGGGGAGAATTCGCAATGAGCAGTTCTTC.

The V call is TRBV30, the J call TRBJ2-7, with 10 bases that match TRBD2. The germline gives CDR1 GTSNPN, CDR2 SVGIG (reference sequence). The ends lost 5 bases at V and 2 bases at J; junction bases unmatched: 0. The CDR3 length is 12 residues. CDR3 DNA: TGTGCCTGGGGACTAGCGGCCTACGAGCAGTACTTC. Translated: CAWGLAAYEQYF.

The rearrangement joins TRBV7-6 to TRBJ2-3, with TRBD2 matching 10 bases. J gave up 3 bases and V 3 bases, and 3 bases lay outside the gene matches. The germline CDR1 and CDR2 sequences are SGHVS and FNYEAQ. The CDR3 runs 15 residues. The CDR3, as DNA: TGTGCCAGCAGCTTTTCTAGCGGGGGTACAGATACGCAGTATTTT. It codes for CASSFSSGGTDTQYF.

The table lists this clone with a few counts. V gene TRBV27 combines with J gene TRBJ2-2; D gene uncertain. The CDR3 is 14 residues long. Deletions cut 7 bases from V and 0 bases from J, with 9 bases between. The germline gives CDR1 MNHEY, CDR2 SMNVEV (reference sequence). CDR3 loop: CASMSQPNTGELFF. For the CDR3, the DNA is TGTGCCAGCATGTCACAGCCGAACACCGGGGAGCTGTTTTTT.

J is TRBJ2-1 and V is TRBV27; D might be TRBD1 (5 bases). The CDR3 extends over 13 amino acids. CDR1 and CDR2 (germline): MNHEY, SMNVEV (reference sequence). V was clipped by 4 bases and J by 8 bases, with 12 bases between them. The CDR3 DNA reads as TGTGCCAGCAGTTCTTACAGGACCCATGAGCAGTTCTTC. Its protein product is CASSSYRTHEQFF.

The rearrangement uses TRBV16 and TRBJ1-1; D ambiguous. V shed 1 base and J shed 1 base, with 7 bases lying between them. In germline, CDR1 is KGHSY, CDR2 FQNENV. The CDR3 length is 14 residues. The CDR3 is CASSQFRGNTEAFF. In nucleotides, the CDR3 is TGTGCCAGCAGCCAATTCCGGGGGAACACTGAAGCTTTCTTT. Full variable domain (outside the CDR3, taken from reference TRBV16 and TRBJ1-1): GEEVAQTPKHLVRGEGQKAKLYCAPIKGHSYVFWYQQVLKNEFKFLISFQNENVFDETGMPKERFSAKCLPNSPCSLEIQATKLEDSAVYFCASSQFRGNTEAFFGQGTRLTVV.

This chain joins TRBV30 and TRBJ1-2, with a weak D call TRBD1 (5 bases). Trimming left V 4 bases short and J 6 bases short, with 9 bases between. This CDR3 contains 11 residues. Germline CDR1 is GTSNPN and CDR2 is SVGIG (reference sequence). CDR3 DNA: TGTGCCTGGACAGGGTCTCATGGCTACACCTTC. It translates to CAWTGSHGYTF.

This chain uses TRBV19 with TRBJ1-2, with a weak D call TRBD1 (5 bases). The V gene lost 3 bases and the J gene lost 2 bases, with 13 bases spanning the gap. Germline V gene sequence: CDR1 LNHDA, CDR2 SQIVND (reference sequence). The CDR3 has 15 amino acids. CDR3 DNA: TGTGCCAGTAGTATCGGCAGGGCTGAAAACTATGGCTACACCTTC. It yields the protein CASSIGRAENYGYTF.

As for this clone: Other DNA variants within this sample encode the same CDR3. V usage is TRBV11-2 and J usage is TRBJ1-5, with a tentative D call TRBD1 (5 bases). Trimming cost V 2 bases and J 5 bases, with 7 bases left between them. Germline assignment: CDR1 SGHAT and CDR2 FQNNGV. The CDR3 runs to 13 residues. CDR3 in DNA: TGTGCCAGCAGCTTACAGGGCGATCAGCCCCAGCATTTT. Amino acid sequence: CASSLQGDQPQHF.

This rearrangement joins TRBV6-5 to TRBJ1-6; D is unclear. Germline-derived CDR1 and CDR2 are MNHEY and SVGAGI. This CDR3 is built from 13 residues. The V end was cut by 5 bases, the J end by 5 bases, with 7 bases between. The CDR3 region is CASSPRDNSPLHF. In nucleotides, the CDR3 is TGTGCCAGCAGTCCGAGGGATAATTCACCCCTCCACTTT.

The chain carries TRBV7-9 and TRBJ2-1, with 8 bases lining up with TRBD2. V shed 5 bases, J shed 4 bases, and the junction held 10 bases outside the gene matches. CDR1 is SEHNR, CDR2 FQNEAQ, per germline (reference sequence). This CDR3 contains 16 residues. CDR3 loop: CASSPTGTRKYNEQFF. The CDR3 DNA reads as TGTGCCAGCAGCCCGACGGGGACTAGAAAATACAATGAGCAGTTCTTC.

The chain recombines TRBV7-9 with TRBJ1-1; no firm D call. Germline V gives CDR1 SEHNR, CDR2 FQNEAQ (reference sequence). The CDR3 has 13 amino acids. Trimming pared 1 base from V and 1 base from J, leaving 4 bases between. CDR3 coding DNA: TGTGCCAGCAGCTTAGATCAGAACACTGAAGCTTTCTTT. As protein: CASSLDQNTEAFF.

J is TRBJ1-3 and V is TRBV3-1 (or the pseudogene TRBV3-2), with 8 bases matching TRBD1. Germline V gene lookup returns CDR1 LGHDT and CDR2 YNNKEL (reference sequence). CDR3 length: 15 residues. The J segment lost 1 base and the V segment lost 6 bases, leaving 5 bases of the junction unmatched. CDR3 protein: CASRAGGFSGNTIYF. The CDR3 DNA sequence: TGTGCCAGCAGAGCAGGGGGCTTTTCTGGAAACACCATATATTTT.